This entry concerns a single T cell receptor beta chain. The CDR3 spans 14 residues. V was pared by 3 bases and J by 8 bases, with 13 bases between. Germline CDR1 and CDR2: MNHEY and SMNVEV (reference sequence). The data were obtained in a study of blood T cell repertoires in COVID-19. A Seattle source enrolled patients during active infection and followed them longitudinally. In the authors' methods: The authors estimated nucleated cell counts from reference gene primer amplification. The data were produced by immunoSEQ multiplex PCR, yet TCRdb's version contains in-frame clones alone and is incomplete. From that table come the V and J calls and clone size; the DNA was used to work out D and trimming. The sample has approximately 56,000 clones, approximately 92% seen once.

The gene calls are TRBV27 and TRBJ2-2; D perhaps matches TRBD1 (5 bases). This receptor was taken from a woman aged 55-70 years with COVID-19, enrolled during active disease. The sequenced sample consisted of peripheral blood. The CDR3 is CASSFLTAQGELFF. The CDR3 bases are TGTGCCAGCAGTTTCCTGACAGCCCAGGGGGAGCTGTTTTTT.